This T cell receptor (beta chain) was profiled in a study of blood T cell repertoires in COVID-19. As originally analysed: Amplification of reference gene primers provided the estimated nucleated cell counts. Some clones are missing from TCRdb's copy, which holds only in-frame ones; the method was immunoSEQ multiplex PCR. V and J calls and clone size are given by that table; D and trimming were obtained from the DNA. The sample carries almost 500,000 clones, 80% to 90% recorded once. There are 11 residues in the CDR3. Germline CDR1 and CDR2: SQVTM and ANQGSEA. Trimming pared 3 bases from V and 2 bases from J, leaving 4 bases between. Cohorts were determined from participant-reported clinical history. Donors in Cohort 3 who had recovered were those with two negative PCRs, healthcare professional clearance, or resolution of their symptoms.

V gene TRBV29-1 combines with J gene TRBJ1-2; D unclear. Sequencing was done on a sample of PBMCs or T cells enriched from blood (not recorded which). This TCR was sampled from a woman aged 60-70 years who had recovered from COVID-19. The CDR3 loop reads CSVDLNYGYTF. The CDR3 region has the DNA TGCAGCGTTGATCTGAACTATGGCTACACCTTC.